The following is a TCR beta chain sequence with its context. What it binds is unknown. This entry comes from a study of long-term antiretroviral therapy in people with HIV. Study-wide points: Controls showed broader CDR3 length ranges than did the HIV repertoires.

The assay, immunoSEQ v3.0, was run at survey level. Samples were sequenced targeting roughly 35,000-50,000 T-cell genomes each. TCRdb keeps only in-frame clones here, not all; method: immunoSEQ multiplex PCR. The data show about 27,000 clones, roughly 80% seen once. Every specimen provided about 1-10 million cryopreserved PBMC before DNA extraction took place. V lost 6 bases and J lost 5; bases outside the gene matches: 14. The length of the CDR3 is 16 residues. Germline V lookup: CDR1 KGHSH, CDR2 LQKENI. Material: unsorted PBMCs, obtained 3 years after starting antiretroviral therapy. The receptor was derived from a man between 35 and 55 years old with HIV. The V and J genes are TRBV18 and TRBJ2-5, with TRBD2 identical over 8 bases. The CDR3 bases are TGTGCCAGCTCTCCGACAATGAGCGGGGGATTTGAGACCCAGTACTTC. Its translation: CASSPTMSGGFETQYF.